A single sample is the source of the 6 T cell receptor beta chains below, sequenced in a study of a mutant IDH1 vaccine in newly diagnosed glioma. Profiled with immunoSEQ multiplex PCR; TCRdb holds only in-frame clones, not every one. The table records 30,000 to 40,000 clones, about three quarters of them present only once. Time point specified: baseline, week 1 (first vaccination visit). The treatment denotes: pre-vaccination baseline after standard-of-care therapy. Source: peripheral blood mononuclear cells (PBMCs), taken from a glioma patient treated with radiotherapy, temozolomide or both. The receptors stem from a man aged 45 to 65 with glioma. Some clones in this sample may be carry-over from other donors' samples.

V and J are TRBV25-1 and TRBJ1-2; D possibly corresponds to TRBD1 (6 bases). Trimming cost V 2 bases and J 6 bases, with 10 bases left between them. The CDR3 sequence is 13 residues long. The germline V gene has CDR1 MGHDK and CDR2 SYGVNS. The CDR3 sequence: CASSEQGSDGYTF. The CDR3 DNA reads TGTGCCAGCAGTGAACAGGGGTCGGATGGCTACACCTTC.

The chain links TRBV7-2 to TRBJ1-5; 7 positions match TRBD1. V lost 4 bases and J lost 5; bases outside the gene matches: 14. Germline V gene data show CDR1 as SGHTA and CDR2 as FQGNSA. The CDR3 contains 17 residues. The CDR3 region has the DNA TGTGCCAGCAGCTCGTCAGGGGGGGGCCACGAGGATCAGCCCCAGCATTTT. It is translated as CASSSSGGGHEDQPQHF.

The chain uses TRBV6-1 and TRBJ2-1; D possibly corresponds to TRBD2 (5 bases). Looked up from germline, CDR1 is MNHNS and CDR2 is SASEGT. The V end was cut by 5 bases, the J end by 0 bases, with 11 bases between. The CDR3 sequence is 15 residues long. Here the CDR3 DNA reads TGTGCCAGCAGTCGGGAAGAGGGCTCCTACAATGAGCAGTTCTTC. This gives the protein CASSREEGSYNEQFF.

The chain carries TRBV6-1 and TRBJ2-5; possibly TRBD1 or TRBD2 for D (5 bases each). Germline V gene data show CDR1 as MNHNS and CDR2 as SASEGT. The CDR3 runs 14 residues. The ends were cut back, 8 bases at V and 1 base at J, with 14 bases in the middle. CDR3 in amino acids: CASGSGAGQETQYF. As DNA, the CDR3 is TGTGCCAGCGGGTCCGGGGCCGGCCAAGAGACCCAGTACTTC.

The rearrangement joins TRBV6-4 to TRBJ1-3; D ambiguous. The length of the CDR3 is 16 residues. V gave up 5 bases and J gave up 0 bases, with 14 bases separating them. Germline V gene sequence: CDR1 MRHNA, CDR2 SNTAGT. CDR3 coding DNA: TGTGCCAGCAGTAAAGGGAAAACGTCCTCTGGAAACACCATATATTTT. As protein: CASSKGKTSSGNTIYF.

The chain is built from TRBV7-6 and TRBJ1-5; D is ambiguous. This CDR3 contains 13 residues. V lost 2 bases to trimming and J lost 6 bases, with 8 bases between them. Germline lookup yields CDR1 SGHVS and CDR2 FNYEAQ. CDR3 residues: CASSLNGIQPQHF. The CDR3 DNA is TGTGCCAGCAGCTTAAACGGGATTCAGCCCCAGCATTTT.